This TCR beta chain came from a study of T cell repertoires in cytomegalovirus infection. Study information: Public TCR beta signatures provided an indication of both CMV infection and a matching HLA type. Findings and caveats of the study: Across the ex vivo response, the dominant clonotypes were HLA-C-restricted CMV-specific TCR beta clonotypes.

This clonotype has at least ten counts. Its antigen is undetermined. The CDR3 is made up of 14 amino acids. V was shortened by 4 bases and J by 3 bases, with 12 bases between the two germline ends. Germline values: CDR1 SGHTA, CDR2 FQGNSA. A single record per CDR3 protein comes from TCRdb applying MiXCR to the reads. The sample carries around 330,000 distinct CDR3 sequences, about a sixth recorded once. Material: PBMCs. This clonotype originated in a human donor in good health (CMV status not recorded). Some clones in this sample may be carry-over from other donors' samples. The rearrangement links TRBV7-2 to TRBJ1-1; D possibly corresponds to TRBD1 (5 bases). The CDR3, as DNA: TGTGCCAGCAGCTCCAGGGCAGGCGACACTGAAGCTTTCTTT. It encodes CASSSRAGDTEAFF.